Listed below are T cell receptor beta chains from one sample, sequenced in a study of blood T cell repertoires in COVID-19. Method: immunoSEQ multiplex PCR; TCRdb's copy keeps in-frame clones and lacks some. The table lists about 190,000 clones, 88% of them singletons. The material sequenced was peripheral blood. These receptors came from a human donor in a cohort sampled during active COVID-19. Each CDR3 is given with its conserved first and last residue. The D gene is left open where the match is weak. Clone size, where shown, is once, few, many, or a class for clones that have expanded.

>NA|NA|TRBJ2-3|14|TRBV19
CASGPGQMTDTQYF
TGTGCCAGCGGACCGGGACAAATGACAGATACGCAGTATTTT
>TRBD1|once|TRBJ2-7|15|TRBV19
CASSWGQGASYEQYF
TGTGCCAGTAGTTGGGGACAGGGGGCATCCTACGAGCAGTACTTC
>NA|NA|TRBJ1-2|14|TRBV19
CASSIREGHYGYTF
TGTGCCAGTAGTATTCGGGAGGGGCACTATGGCTACACCTTC
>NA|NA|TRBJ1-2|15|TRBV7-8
CASSTYPRTDYGYTF
TGTGCCAGCAGCACCTACCCGAGGACAGACTATGGCTACACCTTC
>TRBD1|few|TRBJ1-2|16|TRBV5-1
CASSLGTTGATYGYTF
TGCGCCAGCAGCTTGGGGACGACAGGGGCGACCTATGGCTACACCTTC
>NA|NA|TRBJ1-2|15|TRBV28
CASRHLAGGGEGYTF
TGTGCCAGCAGACACCTGGCAGGAGGGGGGGAGGGCTACACCTTC
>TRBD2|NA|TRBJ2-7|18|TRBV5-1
CASSSGSRLAGQGHEQYF
TGCGCCAGCAGCTCCGGCTCCAGACTAGCGGGCCAGGGGCACGAGCAGTACTTC
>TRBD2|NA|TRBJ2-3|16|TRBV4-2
CASSQLAGGPGDTQYF
TGTGCCAGCAGCCAATTAGCGGGAGGGCCCGGGGATACGCAGTATTTT
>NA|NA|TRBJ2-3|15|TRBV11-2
CASSLSLSSTDTQYF
TGTGCCAGCAGCTTAAGCTTGTCTAGCACAGATACGCAGTATTTT
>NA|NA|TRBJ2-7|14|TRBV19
CASSMRTTSYEQYF
TGTGCCAGTAGTATGCGGACTACCTCCTACGAGCAGTACTTC
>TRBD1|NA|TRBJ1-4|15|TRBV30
CAWRPPGQINEKLFF
TGTGCCTGGAGGCCCCCGGGACAGATAAATGAAAAACTGTTTTTT
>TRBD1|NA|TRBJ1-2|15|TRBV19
CASRPGQGLYYGYTF
TGTGCCAGTAGGCCGGGACAGGGGTTATACTATGGCTACACCTTC
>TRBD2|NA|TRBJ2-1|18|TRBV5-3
CARSPTSGRAWPYNEQFF
TGTGCCAGAAGCCCGACTAGCGGGAGGGCTTGGCCCTACAATGAGCAGTTCTTC
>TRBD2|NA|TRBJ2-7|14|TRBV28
CASRSSSGSPEQYF
TGTGCCAGCAGGAGTTCTAGCGGGAGCCCCGAGCAGTACTTC
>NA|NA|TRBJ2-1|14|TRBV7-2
CASSLGPRIHEQFF
TGTGCCAGCAGCCTGGGGCCAAGGATTCATGAGCAGTTCTTC
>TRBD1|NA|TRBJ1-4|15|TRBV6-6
CASSPKDRAIEKLFF
TGTGCCAGCAGCCCAAAGGACAGGGCGATTGAAAAACTGTTTTTT
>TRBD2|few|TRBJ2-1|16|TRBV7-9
CASSLSGGRAYNEQFF
TGTGCCAGCAGCTTATCTGGCGGGAGGGCCTACAATGAGCAGTTCTTC
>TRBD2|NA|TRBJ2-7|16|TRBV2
CASSEAGGLAAYEQYF
TGTGCCAGCAGTGAAGCGGGAGGACTAGCGGCCTACGAGCAGTACTTC
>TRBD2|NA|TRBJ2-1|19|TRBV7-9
CASSLARLAGPLTYNEQFF
TGTGCCAGCAGCTTAGCGCGACTAGCGGGGCCTTTGACCTACAATGAGCAGTTCTTC
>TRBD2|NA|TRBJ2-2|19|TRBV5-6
CASSLFRGPRTSDTGELFF
TGTGCCAGCAGCTTGTTCCGAGGGCCTAGGACTAGTGACACCGGGGAGCTGTTTTTT
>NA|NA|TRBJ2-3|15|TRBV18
CASSPVGGGTDTQYF
TGTGCCAGCTCGCCGGTCGGAGGTGGCACAGATACGCAGTATTTT
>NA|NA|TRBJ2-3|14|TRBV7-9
CASSREGSTDTQYF
TGTGCCAGCAGCCGCGAGGGATCCACAGATACGCAGTATTTT
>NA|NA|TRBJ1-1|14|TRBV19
CASSIPRGLAEAFF
TGTGCCAGTAGTATCCCCCGGGGGTTGGCTGAAGCTTTCTTT
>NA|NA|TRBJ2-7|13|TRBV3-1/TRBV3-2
CASALRGIYEQYF
TGTGCCAGCGCCCTCAGGGGTATCTACGAGCAGTACTTC
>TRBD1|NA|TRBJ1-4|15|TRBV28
CASSFPTGGSEKLFF
TGTGCCAGCAGTTTTCCCACAGGGGGGAGTGAAAAACTGTTTTTT
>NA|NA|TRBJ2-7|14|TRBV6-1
CASSEAGGPPRQYF
TGTGCCAGCAGTGAAGCTGGTGGGCCCCCGCGGCAGTACTTC
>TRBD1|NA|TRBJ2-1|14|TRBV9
CASSVVQQGGEQFF
TGTGCCAGCAGCGTGGTCCAACAGGGGGGTGAGCAGTTCTTC
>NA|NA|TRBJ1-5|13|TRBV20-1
CSASKGYNQPQHF
TGCAGTGCTAGTAAGGGGTACAATCAGCCCCAGCATTTT
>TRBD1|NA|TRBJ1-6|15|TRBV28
CASSPRTGGGSPLHF
TGTGCCAGCAGTCCCCGGACAGGGGGTGGTTCACCCCTCCACTTT
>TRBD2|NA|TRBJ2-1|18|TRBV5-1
CASSFRTSGGTRANEQFF
TGCGCCAGCAGCTTTCGGACTAGCGGGGGGACACGAGCCAATGAGCAGTTCTTC
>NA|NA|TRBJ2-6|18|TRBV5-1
CASSLPGYRASGANVLTF
TGCGCCAGCAGCTTACCGGGCTACAGGGCGTCCGGGGCCAACGTCCTGACTTTC
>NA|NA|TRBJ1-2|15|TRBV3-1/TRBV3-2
CASSQNDRRYFGYTF
TGTGCCAGCAGCCAAAACGACAGGCGTTACTTCGGCTACACCTTC
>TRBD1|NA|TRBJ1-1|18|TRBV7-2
CASSIGSVGTGWLSEAFF
TGTGCCAGCAGCATAGGGTCGGTAGGGACAGGGTGGCTCTCTGAAGCTTTCTTT
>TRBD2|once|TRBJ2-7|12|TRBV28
CATGGGQYEQYF
TGTGCCACCGGCGGGGGGCAGTACGAGCAGTACTTC
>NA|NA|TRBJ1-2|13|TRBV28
CASSLYVRDGYTF
TGTGCCAGCAGTTTATATGTGAGGGATGGCTACACCTTC
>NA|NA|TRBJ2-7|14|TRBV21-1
CASSSGQTPYEQYF
TGTGCCAGCAGCAGCGGACAGACTCCCTACGAGCAGTACTTC
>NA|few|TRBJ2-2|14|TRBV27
CASNPRGYTGELFF
TGTGCCAGCAACCCCAGGGGTTACACCGGGGAGCTGTTTTTT
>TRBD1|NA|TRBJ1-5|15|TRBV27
CASSLTTGRNQPQHF
TGTGCCAGCAGTCTAACGACAGGGCGCAATCAGCCCCAGCATTTT